The subject of this entry is one T cell receptor beta chain. The data derive from a study of cytomegalovirus exposure and HLA in healthy donors. Donors came from a validation cohort of about 110 subjects, distinct from the first 666-subject cohort. The table came from immunoSEQ multiplex PCR; TCRdb's copy has only in-frame clones and leaves some out. The sample yields 100,000 to 150,000 clones, nearly 90% seen once. CDR1 is LNHDA and CDR2 is SQIVND in the germline V gene (reference sequence). The CDR3 sequence is 15 residues long. With 7 bases removed from V and 5 bases from J, the gap between germline ends came to 20 bases.

The sequence derives from a woman aged 18-29 years in good health and CMV-seronegative. This chain connects TRBV19 to TRBJ1-2; D possibly corresponds to TRBD1 (5 bases). Sequencing was performed on PBMCs. In nucleotides, the CDR3 is TGTGCCAGTACCTCAAGGACGGGGGGAGGATATGGCTACACCTTC. Residues: CASTSRTGGGYGYTF.